The 5 T cell receptor beta chains listed next were all sequenced from one sample in a study of T cell repertoires in cytomegalovirus infection. TCRdb reprocessed the reads via MiXCR and lists one record per CDR3 protein. This repertoire shows nearly 450,000 distinct CDR3 sequences, about a third found once; its top ten account for around 13%. The specimen sequenced was PBMCs. These receptors were obtained from a human donor in good health (CMV status not recorded). Some clones in this sample may be carry-over from other donors' samples.

Concerning this clonotype: With a much larger clone just one base away, this may be a read error. As the CDR3 is not closed by the conserved phenylalanine or tryptophan, this likely results from a read error. This chain joins TRBV12-3 or TRBV12-4 and TRBJ1-2; a possible D gene is TRBD1 (5 bases). Deletions cut 1 base from V and 4 bases from J, with 16 bases between. This CDR3 spans 16 amino acids. This CDR3 reads CASSLDVQGPLYGYTL. The CDR3 DNA follows: TGTGCCAGCAGTTTAGATGTCCAGGGACCACTCTATGGCTACACCTTA.

In this sample, this clonotype turned up a few times. The rearrangement joins TRBV4-1 to TRBJ1-2, with 11 bases matching TRBD1. Germline V CDR1 and CDR2: MGHRA, YSYEKL. CDR3 length: 16 residues. The V segment lost 5 bases and the J segment 6 bases; nucleotides outside the gene matches: 11. The CDR3 nucleotides are TGCGCCAGCAGCTTTCCGGGACAGGGGGGTGAAAATGGCTACACCTTC. Translated: CASSFPGQGGENGYTF.

A few counts support this clonotype. The rearrangement uses TRBV7-2 and TRBJ1-4, with 7 bases fitting TRBD1. Germline V gene lookup returns CDR1 SGHTA and CDR2 FQGNSA. The junction had 6 bases not matched to a gene; V was cut back by 5 bases and J by 0 bases. This CDR3 is built from 16 residues. The CDR3 bases are TGTGCCAGCAGCCATGGACAGGCTGCAACTAATGAAAAACTGTTTTTT. Residues: CASSHGQAATNEKLFF.

This clonotype was observed a few times. This chain joins TRBV5-5 and TRBJ2-1, with D possibly TRBD1 on 5 matching bases. CDR1 and CDR2 from the germline V gene are SGHKS and YYEKEE (reference sequence). The length of the CDR3 is 15 residues. Trimming shortened V by 3 bases and J by 4 bases, and 14 bases separated the two germline ends. The CDR3 region has the DNA TGTGCCAGCAGCTGGGGCTCCAGCGAATACAATGAGCAGTTCTTC. It codes for CASSWGSSEYNEQFF.

This clonotype was counted only a few times. The chain links TRBV7-9 to TRBJ2-5, with D perhaps matching TRBD2 (6 bases). Trimming shortened V by 1 base and J by 1 base, and 10 bases separated the two germline ends. Germline CDR1 SEHNR, CDR2 FQNEAQ (reference sequence). The CDR3 is made up of 15 amino acids. CDR3 bases: TGTGCCAGCAGCTTAGGGGGACTCTCCCAAGAGACCCAGTACTTC. The encoded protein is CASSLGGLSQETQYF.